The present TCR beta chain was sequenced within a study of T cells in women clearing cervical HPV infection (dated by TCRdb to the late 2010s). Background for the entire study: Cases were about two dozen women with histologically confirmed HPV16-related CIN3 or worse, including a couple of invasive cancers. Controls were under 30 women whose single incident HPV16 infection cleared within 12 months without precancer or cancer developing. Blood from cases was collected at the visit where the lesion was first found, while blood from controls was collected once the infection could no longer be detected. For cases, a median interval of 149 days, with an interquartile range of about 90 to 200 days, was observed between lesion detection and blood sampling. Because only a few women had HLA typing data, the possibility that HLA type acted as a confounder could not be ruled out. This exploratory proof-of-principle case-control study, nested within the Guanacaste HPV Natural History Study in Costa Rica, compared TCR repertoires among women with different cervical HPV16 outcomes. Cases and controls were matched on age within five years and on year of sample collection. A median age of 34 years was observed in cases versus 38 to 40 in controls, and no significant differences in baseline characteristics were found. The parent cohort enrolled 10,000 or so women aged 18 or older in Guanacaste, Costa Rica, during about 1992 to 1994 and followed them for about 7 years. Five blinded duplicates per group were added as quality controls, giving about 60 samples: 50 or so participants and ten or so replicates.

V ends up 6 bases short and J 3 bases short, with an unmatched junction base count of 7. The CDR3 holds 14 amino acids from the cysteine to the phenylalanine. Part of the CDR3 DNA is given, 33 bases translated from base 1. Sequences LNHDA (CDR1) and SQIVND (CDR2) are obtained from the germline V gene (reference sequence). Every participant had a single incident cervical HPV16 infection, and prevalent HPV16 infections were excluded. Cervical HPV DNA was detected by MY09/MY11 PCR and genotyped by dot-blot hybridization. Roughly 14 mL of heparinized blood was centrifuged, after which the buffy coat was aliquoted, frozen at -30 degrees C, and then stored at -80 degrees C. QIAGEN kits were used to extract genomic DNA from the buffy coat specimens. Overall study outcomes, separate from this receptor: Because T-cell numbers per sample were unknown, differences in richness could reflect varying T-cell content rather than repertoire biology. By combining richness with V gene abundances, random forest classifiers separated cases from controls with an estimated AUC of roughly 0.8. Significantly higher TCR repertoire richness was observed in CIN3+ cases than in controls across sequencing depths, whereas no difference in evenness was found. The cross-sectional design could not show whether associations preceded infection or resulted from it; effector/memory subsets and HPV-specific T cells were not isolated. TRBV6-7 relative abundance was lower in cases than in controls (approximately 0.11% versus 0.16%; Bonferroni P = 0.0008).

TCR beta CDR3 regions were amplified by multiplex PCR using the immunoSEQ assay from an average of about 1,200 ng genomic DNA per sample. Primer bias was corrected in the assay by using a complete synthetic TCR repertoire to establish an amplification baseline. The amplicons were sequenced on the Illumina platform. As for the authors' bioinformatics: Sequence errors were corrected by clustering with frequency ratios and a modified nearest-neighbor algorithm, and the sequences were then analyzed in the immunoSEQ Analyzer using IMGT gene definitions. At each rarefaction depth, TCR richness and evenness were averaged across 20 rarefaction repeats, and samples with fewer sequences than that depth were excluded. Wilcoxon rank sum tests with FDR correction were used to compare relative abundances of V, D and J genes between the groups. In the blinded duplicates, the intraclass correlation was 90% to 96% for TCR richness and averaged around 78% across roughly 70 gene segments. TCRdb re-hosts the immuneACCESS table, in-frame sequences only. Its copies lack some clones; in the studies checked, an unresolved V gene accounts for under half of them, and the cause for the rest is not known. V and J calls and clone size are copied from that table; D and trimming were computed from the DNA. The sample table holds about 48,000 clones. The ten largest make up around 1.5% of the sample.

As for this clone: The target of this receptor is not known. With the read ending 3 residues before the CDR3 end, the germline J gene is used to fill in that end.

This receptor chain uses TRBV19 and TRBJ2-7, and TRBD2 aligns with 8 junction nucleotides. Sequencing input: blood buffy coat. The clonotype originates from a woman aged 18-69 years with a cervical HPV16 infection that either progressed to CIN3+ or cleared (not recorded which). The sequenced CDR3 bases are TGTGCCAGTAGCCGACTAGCGCAAAGCTACGAG. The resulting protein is CASSRLAQSYE. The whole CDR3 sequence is CASSRLAQSYEQYF.